One sample yielded the 32 T cell receptor beta chains listed below, sequenced in a study of blood T cell repertoires in COVID-19. Data came from immunoSEQ multiplex PCR; TCRdb stores just in-frame clones and leaves some out. The sample contains about 440,000 clones, roughly nine tenths of which appear only once. Sequencing was done on a sample of PBMCs or T cells enriched from blood (not recorded which). The source is a woman younger than 35 with acute COVID-19.

V is TRBV7-2 and J is TRBJ2-5; 7 nucleotides agree with TRBD1. This CDR3 spans 16 amino acids. CDR1 and CDR2 from the germline V gene are SGHTA and FQGNSA. The V segment lost 4 bases and the J segment 5 bases; nucleotides outside the gene matches: 13. The CDR3 spells CASSSVGGGLGETQYF. The DNA for the CDR3 is TGTGCCAGCAGCTCGGTAGGGGGCGGTCTGGGGGAGACCCAGTACTTC.

V is TRBV7-9 and J is TRBJ2-1, with 9 nucleotides matching TRBD1. The CDR3 covers 15 residues. The J segment lost 3 bases and the V segment lost 5 bases, leaving 5 bases of the junction unmatched. CDR1 and CDR2 (germline): SEHNR, FQNEAQ (reference sequence). CDR3 sequence reads: CASSNRDRVYNEQFF. DNA for the CDR3: TGTGCCAGCAGCAACCGGGACAGGGTCTACAATGAGCAGTTCTTC.

The V call is TRBV18, the J call TRBJ1-5, with 10 bases lining up with TRBD1. Trimming removed 2 bases from V and 5 bases from J; junction bases left unmatched: 9. Germline loops: CDR1 KGHSH, CDR2 LQKENI. There are 17 residues in the CDR3. The DNA of the CDR3 is TGTGCCAGCTCACCATTCAACTCCGGGACAGGGGATCAGCCCCAGCATTTT. Amino acid sequence: CASSPFNSGTGDQPQHF.

The rearrangement links TRBV9 to TRBJ1-1, with TRBD1 identical over 7 bases. The CDR3 has 14 amino acids. J gave up 4 bases and V 4 bases, and 7 bases lay outside the gene matches. The germline V gene has CDR1 SGDLS and CDR2 YYNGEE. CDR3 sequence reads: CASSNIPGGTEAFF. Written as DNA, the CDR3 is TGTGCCAGCAGCAACATACCAGGGGGCACTGAAGCTTTCTTT.

This chain joins TRBV7-9 and TRBJ2-3; TRBD2 agrees at 7 bases. The CDR3 spans 17 residues. V was pared by 3 bases and J by 0 bases, with 9 bases of the junction left unmatched. Germline V gene sequence: CDR1 SEHNR, CDR2 FQNEAQ (reference sequence). The CDR3 region has the DNA TGTGCCAGCAGCTTTTATCTTGCTAGCGGCAGCACAGATACGCAGTATTTT. It is translated as CASSFYLASGSTDTQYF.

A word on this clone: Other nucleotide sequences from this sample produce the same CDR3. J is TRBJ1-1 and V is TRBV9; the D gene is possibly TRBD1 (5 bases). Germline V CDR1 and CDR2: SGDLS, YYNGEE. The CDR3 covers 13 residues. Trimming cost V 3 bases and J 1 base, with 7 bases left between them. The CDR3, as DNA: TGTGCCAGCAGCGCCGGACAGAACACTGAAGCTTTCTTT. Its translation: CASSAGQNTEAFF.

This clone was counted a single time. The CDR3: CASSSTGGSGNTIYF. The CDR3 DNA reads as TGTGCCAGCAGCTCGACAGGGGGCTCTGGAAACACCATATATTTT. The chain has TRBV7-3 and TRBJ1-3; 9 bases fit TRBD1. V lost 4 bases to trimming and J lost 0 bases; unmatched junction nucleotides: 1. The CDR3 spans 15 residues. The germline V gene encodes CDR1 SGHTA and CDR2 FQGTGA.

V and J are TRBV3-1 (or the pseudogene TRBV3-2) and TRBJ1-1, with D tentatively TRBD1 (5 bases). Germline V gives CDR1 LGHDT, CDR2 YNNKEL (reference sequence). The CDR3 totals 16 residues. V shed 1 base and J shed 4 bases, with 16 bases lying between them. CDR3 region: CASSQVAGRFATEAFF. CDR3 nucleotide sequence: TGTGCCAGCAGCCAAGTCGCAGGGCGGTTTGCCACTGAAGCTTTCTTT.

The chain carries TRBV27 and TRBJ1-2; unclear D gene. V was pared by 8 bases and J by 2 bases, with 18 bases between. Germline-derived CDR1 and CDR2 are MNHEY and SMNVEV (reference sequence). CDR3 size: 15 residues. CDR3 amino acids: CASRGGGGPNYGYTF. CDR3 nucleotides: TGTGCCAGCCGAGGAGGTGGTGGACCGAACTATGGCTACACCTTC.

CDR3: CASSLTAGREYGYTF. CDR3 bases: TGCGCCAGCAGCTTGACGGCAGGGAGGGAGTATGGCTACACCTTC. The V call is TRBV5-1, the J call TRBJ1-2, with D perhaps matching TRBD1 (5 bases). The CDR3 sequence is 15 residues long. V gave up 1 base and J gave up 5 bases, with 15 bases separating them. In germline, CDR1 is SGHRS, CDR2 YFSETQ.

V is TRBV7-9 and J is TRBJ2-5, with a tentative D call TRBD2 (7 bases). Looked up from germline, CDR1 is SEHNR and CDR2 is FQNEAQ (reference sequence). V was trimmed by 6 bases and J by 3 bases, leaving 11 bases between them. The CDR3 spans 13 residues. CDR3 amino acids: CASSRGGEETQYF. CDR3 coding DNA: TGTGCCAGCAGTCGAGGGGGGGAAGAGACCCAGTACTTC.

The chain links TRBV30 to TRBJ2-3, with a tentative D call TRBD2 (6 bases). Germline-derived CDR1 and CDR2 are GTSNPN and SVGIG (reference sequence). The V end was cut by 4 bases, the J end by 3 bases, with 17 bases between. The CDR3 spans 15 residues. The CDR3 reads CAWKGGSGSTDTQYF. The DNA of the CDR3 is TGTGCCTGGAAAGGAGGTAGCGGTTCTACAGATACGCAGTATTTT. Drawing the rest from reference TRBV30 and TRBJ2-3, the complete variable domain is SQTIHQWPATLVQPVGSPLSLECTVEGTSNPNLYWYRQAAGRGLQLLFYSVGIGQISSEVPQNLSASRPQDRQFILSSKKLLLSDSGFYLCAWKGGSGSTDTQYFGPGTRLTVL.

This clone was observed once. The J gene is TRBJ2-7, the V gene TRBV29-1; D might be TRBD1 (5 bases). The CDR3 length is 12 residues. The germline V and J ends were trimmed by 4 bases and 5 bases, with 12 bases remaining between them. The V gene's germline CDR1 is SQVTM and CDR2 ANQGSEA. The CDR3 DNA reads as TGCAGCGTTGGCAGGGAAGGCGACGAGCAGTACTTC. Translated: CSVGREGDEQYF.

The table lists this clone with a few counts. This chain joins TRBV5-1 and TRBJ2-6; 10 positions agree with TRBD1. The CDR3 sequence is 16 residues long. Germline V CDR1 and CDR2: SGHRS, YFSETQ. V lost 7 bases and J lost 3; bases outside the gene matches: 7. The CDR3, as DNA: TGCGCCAGCTACAAGACAGGGGGCGGTGGGGCCAACGTCCTGACTTTC. Its protein product is CASYKTGGGGANVLTF.

In its sample, this clone was seen once. V and J are TRBV4-1 and TRBJ1-1; no firm D call. The V end lost 0 bases, the J end lost 3 bases, and 8 bases lay between the germline ends. This CDR3 has 14 amino acids. The germline V gene has CDR1 MGHRA and CDR2 YSYEKL. CDR3 sequence reads: CASSQEVRDTEAFF. The CDR3 coding sequence is TGCGCCAGCAGCCAAGAAGTAAGAGACACTGAAGCTTTCTTT.

This clone was seen just once. The genes are TRBV24-1 and TRBJ2-4; the match to TRBD2 covers 9 bases. From germline, CDR1 is KGHDR and CDR2 SFDVKD. CDR3 length: 16 residues. Trimming removed 3 bases from V and 1 base from J; junction bases left unmatched: 3. The CDR3, as DNA: TGTGCCACCAGTGATCCGAGCGGGGGGGCCAAAAACATTCAGTACTTC. Encoded protein: CATSDPSGGAKNIQYF.

The V and J genes are TRBV27 and TRBJ1-3, with D perhaps TRBD1 (5 bases). CDR1 and CDR2 (germline): MNHEY, SMNVEV (reference sequence). The CDR3 runs to 16 residues. With 2 bases removed from V and 4 bases from J, the gap between germline ends came to 15 bases. CDR3 protein: CASSLPSGGTGNTIYF. The DNA of the CDR3 is TGTGCCAGCAGTTTACCGTCCGGGGGAACCGGAAACACCATATATTTT.

This clone was detected a few times. V gene TRBV6-5 combines with J gene TRBJ1-2, with D maybe TRBD1 (5 bases). Trimming cost V 4 bases and J 7 bases, with 19 bases left between them. From germline, CDR1 is MNHEY and CDR2 SVGAGI. The CDR3 runs 15 residues. The CDR3 nucleotides are TGTGCCAGCAGTTCCCTGGCCCAGGGAGGAGGTGGCTACACCTTC. Amino acid sequence: CASSSLAQGGGGYTF.

This clone was recorded only once. The rearrangement uses TRBV25-1 and TRBJ1-5, with D perhaps matching TRBD1 (5 bases). The ends were cut back, 1 base at V and 0 bases at J, with 10 bases in the middle. The CDR3 consists of 16 residues. CDR1 and CDR2 from the germline V gene are MGHDK and SYGVNS. The CDR3 DNA is TGTGCCAGCAGTGAATTCGACAGTTATAGCAATCAGCCCCAGCATTTT. Translation gives CASSEFDSYSNQPQHF. Full variable domain (missing parts from reference TRBV25-1 and TRBJ1-5): EADIYQTPRYLVIGTGKKITLECSQTMGHDKMYWYQQDPGMELHLIHYSYGVNSTEKGDLSSESTVSRIRTEHFPLTLESARPSHTSQYLCASSEFDSYSNQPQHFGDGTRLSIL.

The chain has TRBV7-9 and TRBJ2-7; possibly TRBD1 for D (5 bases). The CDR3 runs to 13 residues. CDR1 and CDR2 from the germline V gene are SEHNR and FQNEAQ (reference sequence). V was cut by 7 bases and J by 3 bases, with 13 bases left in between. The CDR3 region has the DNA TGTGCCAGCAACAACGACAGAAACTACGAGCAGTACTTC. This gives the protein CASNNDRNYEQYF.

The rearrangement joins TRBV12-5 to TRBJ2-7, with 15 bases matching TRBD2. The CDR3 runs 15 residues. Germline V lookup: CDR1 LGHNT, CDR2 FRNRAP. Losses at the gene ends were 5 bases for V and 9 bases for J; bases not matched to a gene: 8. The CDR3 DNA reads as TGTGCTAGTGGTGAACCGGGACTAGCGGGAGGTTGGCAGTACTTC. It yields the protein CASGEPGLAGGWQYF.

V gene TRBV6-5 combines with J gene TRBJ1-5, with D possibly being TRBD1 (5 bases). The CDR3 sequence is 15 residues long. Trimming removed 0 bases from V and 4 bases from J, with 10 bases in between. Germline lookup yields CDR1 MNHEY and CDR2 SVGAGI. CDR3 region: CASSYSGRVNQPQHF. DNA for the CDR3: TGTGCCAGCAGTTACTCGGGCAGGGTGAATCAGCCCCAGCATTTT.

CDR3 sequence (DNA): TGTGCCAGCAGCTTAGAACTAGCGGGAGAAGGTGAGCAGTTCTTC. This codes for CASSLELAGEGEQFF. The chain combines TRBV7-9 with TRBJ2-1; 11 positions agree with TRBD2. The germline CDR1 and CDR2 sequences are SEHNR and FQNEAQ (reference sequence). Trimming cost V 1 base and J 9 bases; bases outside gene matches: 5. CDR3 size: 15 residues.

The chain carries TRBV10-1 and TRBJ2-2; a weak D match, TRBD1 (6 bases). The CDR3 length is 14 residues. Germline lookup yields CDR1 WNHNN and CDR2 SYGVQD (reference sequence). The V gene lost 10 bases and the J gene lost 0 bases, with 12 bases spanning the gap. The CDR3 loop is CATSRGANTGELFF. DNA for the CDR3: TGCGCCACCAGCAGGGGCGCGAACACCGGGGAGCTGTTTTTT.

The genes are TRBV28 and TRBJ1-5; a possible D gene is TRBD1 (5 bases). Trimming shortened V by 3 bases and J by 5 bases, and 11 bases separated the two germline ends. Per the germline V gene, CDR1 is MDHEN and CDR2 is SYDVKM. This CDR3 spans 14 amino acids. The CDR3 loop is CASSFMTEDQPQHF. CDR3 nucleotides: TGTGCCAGCAGTTTCATGACAGAGGATCAGCCCCAGCATTTT.

This chain links TRBV7-3 with TRBJ2-2; the D gene is possibly TRBD2 (5 bases). This CDR3 has 17 residues. The germline V gene encodes CDR1 SGHTA and CDR2 FQGTGA. Trimming removed 0 bases at V and 0 bases at J, with 11 bases between. The CDR3 loop is CASSLTSGSANTGELFF. The CDR3 region has the DNA TGTGCCAGCAGCTTAACGTCGGGGTCCGCGAACACCGGGGAGCTGTTTTTT.

This CDR3 reads CASSLTSGKNEQFF. For the CDR3, the DNA is TGTGCCAGCAGTTTAACTAGCGGGAAAAATGAGCAGTTCTTC. The chain links TRBV28 to TRBJ2-1; 10 bases line up with TRBD2. Germline V CDR1 and CDR2: MDHEN, SYDVKM. This CDR3 spans 14 amino acids. V lost 2 bases to trimming and J lost 7 bases; unmatched junction nucleotides: 2.

The chain combines TRBV7-9 with TRBJ1-3, with a possible D match to TRBD1 (5 bases). The CDR3 covers 17 residues. Germline V gene data show CDR1 as SEHNR and CDR2 as FQNEAQ (reference sequence). Trimming shortened V by 3 bases and J by 1 base, and 16 bases separated the two germline ends. The chain's CDR3 is CASSLGRGIVSGNTIYF. The CDR3 region has the DNA TGTGCCAGCAGCTTGGGACGGGGGATCGTTTCTGGAAACACCATATATTTT.

This clone was recorded only once. This chain joins TRBV7-8 and TRBJ2-1; 8 nucleotides match TRBD1. The ends lost 5 bases at V and 7 bases at J; junction bases unmatched: 10. The germline V gene encodes CDR1 SGHVS and CDR2 FQNEAQ. The length of the CDR3 is 15 residues. CDR3 region: CASSPQGGGLNEQFF. The CDR3, as DNA: TGTGCCAGCAGCCCACAGGGGGGCGGATTGAATGAGCAGTTCTTC.

This clone has a single count. The chain couples TRBV5-5 to TRBJ2-6; 14 positions match TRBD2. Germline CDR1 reads SGHKS; CDR2 reads YYEKEE (reference sequence). The CDR3 spans 18 residues. V lost 4 bases to trimming and J lost 7 bases; unmatched junction nucleotides: 10. The CDR3 nucleotides are TGTGCCAGCAGCGCGACTAGCGGGAGGGCCTATGGAGCCAACGTCCTGACTTTC. This sequence encodes CASSATSGRAYGANVLTF.

The gene calls are TRBV12-3 or TRBV12-4 and TRBJ2-7; a weak D match, TRBD2 (7 bases). The length of the CDR3 is 13 residues. With 8 bases removed from V and 3 bases from J, the gap between germline ends came to 14 bases. CDR3 loop: CASGRGGIYEQYF. As DNA, the CDR3 is TGTGCCAGCGGGAGGGGGGGGATCTACGAGCAGTACTTC.

The rearrangement uses TRBV7-8 and TRBJ1-4; D is perhaps TRBD1 (5 bases). Per the germline V gene, CDR1 is SGHVS and CDR2 is FQNEAQ. Trimming took off 0 bases at V and 7 bases at J, with 9 bases between the two ends. CDR3 size: 14 residues. The CDR3 DNA reads as TGTGCCAGCAGCTTAGCGACAGTTGGTGAAAAACTGTTTTTT. Encoded protein: CASSLATVGEKLFF.